This T cell receptor (beta chain) was captured by sequencing in a study of regulatory T cells in long-lasting Graves disease. Points from the study as a whole: Favored usage of TRBV28, TRBJ1-2 and TRBJ2-5 was recorded in persistent disease. The study found lower TCR diversity in persistent Graves' patients than in newly diagnosed ones.

Time point meaning: newly diagnosed GD, antithyroid drugs for less than 3 months. Researchers made the TCR library from RNA that was extracted from PBMCs. Per the germline V gene, CDR1 is SGHAT and CDR2 is FQNNGV. Trimming cost V 7 bases and J 5 bases, with 17 bases left between them. The CDR3 totals 14 residues. At least ten counts were recorded for this clonotype. Antigen: not known. According to the study, TCR beta libraries were built with iRepertoire HTBI primers and CDR3-region Arm-PCR. TCRdb used MiXCR to reprocess the multiplex PCR reads, holding one entry per CDR3 protein. The sample comprises 580,000 or so distinct CDR3 sequences, more than 15% of which are singletons, and around 13% rests with the top ten. These data were likewise used in another study, on T cells in Graves' hyperthyroidism and ophthalmopathy. In that study: The model made its ophthalmopathy prediction, and onset followed a median approximately 6.5 months later.

The receptor comes from a man between 18 and 35 years old with Graves disease. The sequenced sample was peripheral blood mononuclear cells (PBMCs), obtained at new diagnosis, from a patient treated with antithyroid drugs. The chain combines TRBV11-2 with TRBJ1-1; no reliable D call. The chain's CDR3 is CASTENDAWTEAFF. CDR3 nucleotides: TGTGCCAGCACGGAAAATGACGCCTGGACTGAAGCTTTCTTT.